A selection of T cell receptor beta chains follows, all from one sample in a study of blood T cell repertoires in COVID-19. TCRdb's copy holds only in-frame clones and misses some; the assay was immunoSEQ multiplex PCR. The sample shows roughly 190,000 clones, roughly 80% of them seen only once. Specimen: peripheral blood. Receptors were obtained from a woman aged 40 to 49 with acute or convalescent COVID-19. The CDR3 runs from the conserved cysteine through the conserved F or W.

cdr3_length | v_call | cdr3_aa
14 | TRBV27 | CASSYQGTHTEAFF
15 | TRBV5-1 | CASSYGLAGADTQYF
13 | TRBV27 | CASSIGLYNEQFF
14 | TRBV6-5 | CASSYSGEGYGYTF
15 | TRBV27 | CASSSYLRETYEQYF
16 | TRBV10-3 | CAISEDRYTSNEKLFF
14 | TRBV28 | CASSLWSLREKLFF
15 | TRBV2 | CASSDRGSGANVLTF
15 | TRBV7-9 | CASSSQVGLNSPLHF
15 | TRBV14 | CASSPGQGVTDTQYF
14 | TRBV6-6 | CASSLQGSGNTIYF
18 | TRBV7-6 | CASSSSQGSGASTDTQYF
14 | TRBV5-5 | CASSLGGQAYGYTF
15 | TRBV3-1/TRBV3-2 | CASSQVAGGQGEQFF
17 | TRBV5-1 | CASSGSGGFATNEKLFF
14 | TRBV6-5 | CASSLGQKVNIQYF
13 | TRBV6-1 | CASSEARGRLAFF
15 | TRBV5-1 | CASRLGGQSNEKLFF
14 | TRBV3-1/TRBV3-2 | CASSQDPPGSEAFF
12 | TRBV10-3 | CAMSGAEDTQYF
15 | TRBV3-1/TRBV3-2 | CASSQARGHNEKLFF
14 | TRBV15 | CATSTPSKGPEQFF
13 | TRBV10-3 | CAIGQVLYNEQFF
14 | TRBV6-2/TRBV6-3 | CASSYPIGLTEAFF
15 | TRBV6-6 | CASSYLVAGGTEAFF
17 | TRBV11-3 | CASSLAPSSGPYNEQFF
13 | TRBV12-3/TRBV12-4 | CASSWSGTDEQFF
13 | TRBV7-3 | CASSLRVQETQYF
13 | TRBV12-3/TRBV12-4 | CASNGENTGELFF
14 | TRBV5-1 | CASSFGEGVQPQHF
13 | TRBV7-9 | CASSPGQRHGYTF
18 | TRBV5-1 | CASSLGLAGLSGANVLTF
15 | TRBV6-5 | CASSYIRGQSEKLFF
18 | TRBV9 | CASSALGTSESSYNEQFF
12 | TRBV29-1 | CSVGGQGTEAFF
14 | TRBV19 | CASSIDRPSYEQYF
14 | TRBV2 | CASKGRVGTGELFF